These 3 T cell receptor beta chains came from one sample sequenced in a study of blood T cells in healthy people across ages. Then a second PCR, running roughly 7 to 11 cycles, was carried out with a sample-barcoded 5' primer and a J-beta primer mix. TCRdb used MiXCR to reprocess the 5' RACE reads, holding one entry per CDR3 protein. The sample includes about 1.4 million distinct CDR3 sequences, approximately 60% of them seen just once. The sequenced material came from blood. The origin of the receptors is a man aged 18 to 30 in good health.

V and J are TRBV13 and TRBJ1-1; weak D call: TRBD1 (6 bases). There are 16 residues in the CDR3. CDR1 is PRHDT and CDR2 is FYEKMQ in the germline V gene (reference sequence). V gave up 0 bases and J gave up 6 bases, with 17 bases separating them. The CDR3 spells CASSLGPGEVVSEAFF. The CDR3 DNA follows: TGTGCCAGCAGCTTAGGCCCAGGGGAAGTGGTTTCTGAAGCTTTCTTT.

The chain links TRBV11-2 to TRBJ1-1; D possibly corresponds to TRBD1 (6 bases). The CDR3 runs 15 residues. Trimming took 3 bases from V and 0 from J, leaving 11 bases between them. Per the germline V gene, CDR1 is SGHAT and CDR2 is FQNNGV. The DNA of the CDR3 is TGTGCCAGCAGCTTTAAAGACAGGATGAACACTGAAGCTTTCTTT. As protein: CASSFKDRMNTEAFF. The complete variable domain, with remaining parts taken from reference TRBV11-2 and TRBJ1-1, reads EAGVAQSPRYKIIEKRQSVAFWCNPISGHATLYWYQQILGQGPKLLIQFQNNGVVDDSQLPKDRFSAERLKGVDSTLKIQPAKLEDSAVYLCASSFKDRMNTEAFFGQGTRLTVV.

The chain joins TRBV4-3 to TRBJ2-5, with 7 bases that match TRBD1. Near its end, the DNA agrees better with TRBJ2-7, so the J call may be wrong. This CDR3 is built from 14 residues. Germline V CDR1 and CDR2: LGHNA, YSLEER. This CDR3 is CASSTDRVGYEQYF. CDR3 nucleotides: TGCGCCAGCAGTACCGACAGGGTGGGCTACGAGCAGTACTTC.